One and the same sample provided the 27 T cell receptor beta chains below, sequenced in a study of T cells in Graves' hyperthyroidism and ophthalmopathy. Amplified TCR beta CDR3 regions came from RNA transcripts. Researchers ran a first-round RT-PCR on the TCR CDR3 using the HTBI primer set. TCRdb ran MiXCR on the multiplex PCR reads and lists one entry per CDR3 protein. The sample contains 150,000 to 200,000 distinct CDR3 sequences, about a sixth of which appear only once. Sequencing was done on a sample of blood. Every receptor here comes from a woman in her fifties or sixties with Graves' hyperthyroidism.

This clonotype was seen ten or more times. The J gene is TRBJ2-7, the V gene TRBV20-1; 7 bases are shared with TRBD1. Germline V CDR1 and CDR2: DFQATT, SNEGSKA (reference sequence). CDR3 size: 12 residues. V lost 5 bases and J lost 4; bases outside the gene matches: 5. The CDR3 loop is CSARQGGYEQYF. CDR3 in DNA: TGCAGTGCTCGACAGGGTGGTTACGAGCAGTACTTC.

At least ten counts were recorded for this clonotype. In nucleotides, the CDR3 is TGTGCCAGCAGTCCCCTGACAGGGGCCTCCTACGAGCAGTACTTC. Its translation: CASSPLTGASYEQYF. The chain is built from TRBV25-1 and TRBJ2-7, with TRBD1 identical over 8 bases. CDR3 size: 15 residues. V was clipped by 5 bases and J by 0 bases; unmatched bases: 6. Germline V gives CDR1 MGHDK, CDR2 SYGVNS.

The chain couples TRBV4-1 to TRBJ2-7; no firm D call. V was trimmed by 0 bases and J by 7 bases, leaving 22 bases between them. The CDR3 spans 17 residues. Per the germline V gene, CDR1 is MGHRA and CDR2 is YSYEKL. CDR3 bases: TGCGCCAGCAGCCAAGAGCCGTCGGGCGCCGACGAGTATGAGCAGTACTTC. Protein product: CASSQEPSGADEYEQYF.

At least ten counts were recorded for this clonotype. This chain's CDR3 is CASSDVSLHGYTF. CDR3 sequence (DNA): TGTGCCAGCAGTGATGTCTCTCTTCATGGCTACACCTTC. The V and J genes are TRBV6-1 and TRBJ1-2; D unclear. Germline loops: CDR1 MNHNS, CDR2 SASEGT. The germline V and J ends were trimmed by 3 bases and 6 bases, with 11 bases remaining between them. This CDR3 contains 13 residues.

This clonotype was detected many times. The gene calls are TRBV20-1 and TRBJ2-5; D possibly corresponds to TRBD2 (5 bases). The CDR3 is 13 amino acids. Germline V gene data show CDR1 as DFQATT and CDR2 as SNEGSKA (reference sequence). V gave up 5 bases and J gave up 4 bases, with 14 bases separating them. The CDR3 DNA is TGCAGTGCTCGCCAGGATGGAGGAGAGACCCAGTACTTC. This gives the protein CSARQDGGETQYF.

The chain has TRBV9 and TRBJ1-1, with 7 bases aligning to TRBD1. V lost 3 bases and J lost 7; bases outside the gene matches: 9. The V gene's germline CDR1 is SGDLS and CDR2 YYNGEE. The CDR3 is 14 residues long. The CDR3 sequence is CASSAGGGDNEAFF. As DNA, the CDR3 is TGTGCCAGCAGCGCAGGGGGGGGGGACAATGAAGCTTTCTTT.

This clonotype occurred many times. The V gene is TRBV7-9, the J gene TRBJ2-7, with 7 bases fitting TRBD1. In germline, CDR1 is SEHNR, CDR2 FQNEAQ (reference sequence). The CDR3 has 14 residues. The trim removed 0 bases at V and 2 bases at J, leaving 1 base unmatched. DNA of the CDR3: TGTGCCAGCAGCTTAGCGGGACAGCCCTACGAGCAGTACTTC. Its protein is CASSLAGQPYEQYF.

This clonotype was recorded many times. The chain is built from TRBV28 and TRBJ1-2; D call uncertain. The CDR3 covers 11 residues. The germline CDR1 and CDR2 sequences are MDHEN and SYDVKM. Trimming stripped 5 bases from V and 5 bases from J, with 6 bases between. CDR3 protein: CASSMFYGYTF. The CDR3 bases are TGTGCCAGCAGTATGTTTTATGGCTACACCTTC.

This clonotype was seen at least ten times. The chain is built from TRBV6-1 and TRBJ2-5; maybe TRBD1 (6 bases). The germline V gene has CDR1 MNHNS and CDR2 SASEGT. V was cut by 6 bases and J by 2 bases, with 16 bases left in between. The CDR3 length is 15 residues. CDR3 nucleotide sequence: TGTGCCAGCAGGAGCAGGGGAAACGGACAAGAGACCCAGTACTTC. It encodes CASRSRGNGQETQYF.

This clonotype was recorded at least ten times. The chain employs TRBV20-1 and TRBJ2-5; D unresolved. The CDR3 spans 14 residues. CDR1 is DFQATT, CDR2 SNEGSKA, per germline (reference sequence). Trimming removed 2 bases at V and 9 bases at J, with 19 bases between. CDR3: CSARPQQDLWAQYF. CDR3 DNA: TGCAGTGCTAGACCCCAGCAGGACCTGTGGGCCCAGTACTTC.

This clonotype has at least ten counts. The CDR3 region is CASSRQGLGNQPQHF. CDR3 nucleotide sequence: TGTGCCAGCAGTCGACAGGGTTTGGGCAATCAGCCCCAGCATTTT. The J gene is TRBJ1-5, the V gene TRBV2, with TRBD1 matching 7 bases. In germline, CDR1 is SNHLY, CDR2 FYNNEI. J was trimmed by 2 bases and V by 5 bases; bases with no gene match: 6. The CDR3 length is 15 residues.

At least ten counts were recorded for this clonotype. The chain couples TRBV27 to TRBJ1-3; tentative D call: TRBD1 (6 bases). Trimming took off 4 bases at V and 6 bases at J, with 10 bases between the two ends. Germline-derived CDR1 and CDR2 are MNHEY and SMNVEV (reference sequence). The CDR3 contains 13 residues. CDR3 DNA: TGTGCCAGCAGTTGGGGGCGGATAAACACCATATATTTT. Translating it yields CASSWGRINTIYF.

This clonotype has a handful of counts. The chain employs TRBV29-1 and TRBJ2-7; 9 bases match TRBD1. V shed 4 bases, J shed 3 bases, and the junction held 10 bases outside the gene matches. The CDR3 consists of 15 residues. Germline assignment: CDR1 SQVTM and CDR2 ANQGSEA. In nucleotides, the CDR3 is TGCAGCGTTGTGTGGGACAGGGTTGGGAACTACGAGCAGTACTTC. Its translation: CSVVWDRVGNYEQYF.

This clonotype was detected many times. The chain links TRBV6-1 to TRBJ1-1, with D perhaps TRBD1 (6 bases). Germline V gives CDR1 MNHNS, CDR2 SASEGT. The V gene lost 4 bases and the J gene lost 6 bases, with 18 bases spanning the gap. The CDR3 covers 15 residues. CDR3 DNA sequence: TGTGCCAGCAGTGCCCTGACAGGAGGGATTTCTGAAGCTTTCTTT. Translated, it gives CASSALTGGISEAFF.

This clonotype has ten or more counts. The chain is built from TRBV19 and TRBJ1-2; D remains ambiguous. Trimming removed 0 bases at V and 6 bases at J, with 17 bases between. Per germline, CDR1 LNHDA and CDR2 SQIVND (reference sequence). The CDR3 is made up of 16 amino acids. The CDR3 loop is CASSIDFGLSPHGYTF. The CDR3 bases are TGTGCCAGTAGTATAGATTTTGGACTTTCGCCCCATGGCTACACCTTC. Combining the CDR3 with reference TRBV19 and TRBJ1-2 gives the whole variable domain DGGITQSPKYLFRKEGQNVTLSCEQNLNHDAMYWYRQDPGQGLRLIYYSQIVNDFQKGDIAEGYSVSREKKESFPLTVTSAQKNPTAFYLCASSIDFGLSPHGYTFGSGTRLTVV.

At least ten counts were recorded for this clonotype. The chain uses TRBV6-2 or TRBV6-3 and TRBJ1-2; no firm D call. V shed 0 bases and J shed 1 base, with 9 bases lying between them. Germline CDR1 reads MNHEY; CDR2 reads SVGEGT. This CDR3 comprises 15 residues. In nucleotides, the CDR3 is TGTGCCAGCAGTTACTCTACTGGATTTAACTATGGCTACACCTTC. Translating gives CASSYSTGFNYGYTF.

V is TRBV19 and J is TRBJ1-6; D call uncertain. Between the trimmed V and J ends, which lost 3 bases and 10 bases, there was a span of 7 bases. The CDR3 spans 12 residues. The germline V gene has CDR1 LNHDA and CDR2 SQIVND (reference sequence). CDR3 residues: CASSIGPSPLHF. The DNA of the CDR3 is TGTGCCAGTAGTATCGGCCCATCACCCCTCCACTTT.

This clonotype was detected many times. The V gene is TRBV5-1, the J gene TRBJ1-1; D is possibly TRBD1 (6 bases). V was trimmed by 0 bases and J by 11 bases, leaving 20 bases between them. The germline V gene has CDR1 SGHRS and CDR2 YFSETQ. The CDR3 contains 15 residues. The CDR3 DNA is TGCGCCAGCAGCTTGGAATGGGGGGGCTATGGTTCGGCTTTCTTT. Its protein is CASSLEWGGYGSAFF.

This clonotype was counted many times. The chain uses TRBV7-2 and TRBJ1-1; tentatively, D is TRBD1 (5 bases). The V and J ends lost 6 bases and 1 base respectively, with 12 bases between them. CDR3 size: 14 residues. The germline V gene encodes CDR1 SGHTA and CDR2 FQGNSA. The CDR3 DNA reads as TGTGCCAGCAGTAAGACTACAGGGAACACTGAAGCTTTCTTT. Protein sequence: CASSKTTGNTEAFF.

Many counts were recorded for this clonotype. V and J are TRBV27 and TRBJ1-1; D is undetermined. V was cut by 3 bases and J by 3 bases, with 14 bases left in between. Looked up from germline, CDR1 is MNHEY and CDR2 is SMNVEV (reference sequence). This CDR3 region has 15 residues. The CDR3 sequence: CASSLAPLGYTEAFF. The DNA for the CDR3 is TGTGCCAGCAGTTTGGCCCCTCTGGGCTACACTGAAGCTTTCTTT.

This clonotype was observed a handful of times. This chain links TRBV5-1 with TRBJ2-1; 10 nucleotides align to TRBD1. This CDR3 comprises 18 residues. The V gene's germline CDR1 is SGHRS and CDR2 YFSETQ. After removal of 4 bases from V and 2 bases from J, the junction contained 12 bases not matched to a gene. CDR3 sequence (DNA): TGCGCCAGCAGCCCCGGGACAGGGGCGATTTTAGCCTACAATGAGCAGTTCTTC. The encoded protein is CASSPGTGAILAYNEQFF.

This clonotype was detected many times. This chain uses TRBV12-3 or TRBV12-4 with TRBJ1-1, with 7 positions matching TRBD1. Trimming cost V 1 base and J 3 bases; bases outside gene matches: 5. The CDR3 runs to 15 residues. The CDR3 coding sequence is TGTGCCAGCAGTTTAGAAGGGGGCGCGCACACTGAAGCTTTCTTT. This gives the protein CASSLEGGAHTEAFF.

This clonotype was counted at least ten times. V and J are TRBV28 and TRBJ2-1; D is unresolved. The V gene lost 10 bases and the J gene lost 4 bases, with 20 bases spanning the gap. The CDR3 consists of 15 residues. CDR1 and CDR2 (germline): MDHEN, SYDVKM. CDR3 sequence reads: CATTASGGQYNEQFF. The CDR3 DNA reads TGTGCCACCACAGCGTCAGGTGGCCAATACAATGAGCAGTTCTTC.

This clonotype was recorded at least ten times. The rearrangement joins TRBV5-1 to TRBJ1-2; 7 positions agree with TRBD1. Looked up from germline, CDR1 is SGHRS and CDR2 is YFSETQ. CDR3 size: 14 residues. Trimming cost V 4 bases and J 2 bases; bases outside gene matches: 5. DNA of the CDR3: TGCGCCAGCAGCGCACAGGGGCGGAACTATGGCTACACCTTC. Its translation is CASSAQGRNYGYTF.

This clonotype was counted between two and nine times. This chain uses TRBV18 with TRBJ2-3; tentative D call: TRBD2 (6 bases). Germline assignment: CDR1 KGHSH and CDR2 LQKENI. The V end lost 1 base, the J end lost 2 bases, and 16 bases lay between the germline ends. The CDR3 has 17 residues. The CDR3 loop reads CASSPLGGSDYTDTQYF. The CDR3 region has the DNA TGTGCCAGCTCACCACTGGGGGGAAGTGACTACACAGATACGCAGTATTTT. The complete variable domain, with remaining parts taken from reference TRBV18 and TRBJ2-3, reads NAGVMQNPRHLVRRRGQEARLRCSPMKGHSHVYWYRQLPEEGLKFMVYLQKENIIDESGMPKERFSAEFPKEGPSILRIQQVVRGDSAAYFCASSPLGGSDYTDTQYFGPGTRLTVL.

This clonotype was counted many times. The V and J genes are TRBV9 and TRBJ2-2; TRBD2 aligns across 7 bases. This CDR3 spans 19 amino acids. After removal of 4 bases from V and 0 bases from J, the junction contained 15 bases not matched to a gene. Germline loops: CDR1 SGDLS, CDR2 YYNGEE. CDR3 sequence reads: CASSSRALSGTANTGELFF. The DNA of the CDR3 is TGTGCCAGCAGCTCCCGGGCCCTCAGCGGGACTGCGAACACCGGGGAGCTGTTTTTT.

This clonotype was detected ten times or more. This chain connects TRBV7-9 to TRBJ1-3; 7 positions match TRBD1. Germline V CDR1 and CDR2: SEHNR, FQNEAQ (reference sequence). CDR3 length: 15 residues. With V trimmed by 3 bases and J by 0 bases, 2 bases remained unmatched. The CDR3 is CASSFRGSSGNTIYF. As DNA, the CDR3 is TGTGCCAGCAGCTTCAGGGGGAGCTCTGGAAACACCATATATTTT.